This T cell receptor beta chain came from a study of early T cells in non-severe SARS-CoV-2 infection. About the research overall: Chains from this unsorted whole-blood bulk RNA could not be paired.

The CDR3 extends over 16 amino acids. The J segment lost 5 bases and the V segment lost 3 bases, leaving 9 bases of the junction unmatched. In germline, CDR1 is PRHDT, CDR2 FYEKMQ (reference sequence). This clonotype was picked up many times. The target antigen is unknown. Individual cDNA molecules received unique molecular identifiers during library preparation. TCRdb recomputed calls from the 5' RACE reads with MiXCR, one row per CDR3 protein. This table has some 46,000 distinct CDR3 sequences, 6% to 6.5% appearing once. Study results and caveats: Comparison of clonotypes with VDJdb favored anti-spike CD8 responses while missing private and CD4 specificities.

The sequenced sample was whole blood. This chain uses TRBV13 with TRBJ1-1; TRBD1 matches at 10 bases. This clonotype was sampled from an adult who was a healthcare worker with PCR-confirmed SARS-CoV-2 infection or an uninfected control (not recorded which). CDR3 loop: CASSFGGTGAVTEAFF. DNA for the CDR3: TGTGCCAGCAGCTTTGGGGGGACAGGGGCGGTTACTGAAGCTTTCTTT.